This T cell receptor beta chain is drawn from a study of control samples from healthy donors and cancer patients. The CDR3 has 14 residues. V was cut by 2 bases and J by 1 base, with 5 bases left in between. CDR1 and CDR2 from the germline V gene are LNHDA and SQIVND (reference sequence). Here immunoSEQ multiplex PCR was the method, and the copy in TCRdb shows in-frame clones only, minus some. The repertoire has 200,000 to 250,000 clones, 90% to 95% of them found once; the top ten carry approximately 1.4%. The V gene is TRBV19, the J gene TRBJ1-4; D remains unclear. The sequence came from a man in his forties or fifties in good health. Source material: blood. CDR3 sequence reads: CASSIRGTNEKLFF. CDR3 sequence (DNA): TGTGCCAGTAGTATACGGGGAACTAATGAAAAACTGTTTTTT.